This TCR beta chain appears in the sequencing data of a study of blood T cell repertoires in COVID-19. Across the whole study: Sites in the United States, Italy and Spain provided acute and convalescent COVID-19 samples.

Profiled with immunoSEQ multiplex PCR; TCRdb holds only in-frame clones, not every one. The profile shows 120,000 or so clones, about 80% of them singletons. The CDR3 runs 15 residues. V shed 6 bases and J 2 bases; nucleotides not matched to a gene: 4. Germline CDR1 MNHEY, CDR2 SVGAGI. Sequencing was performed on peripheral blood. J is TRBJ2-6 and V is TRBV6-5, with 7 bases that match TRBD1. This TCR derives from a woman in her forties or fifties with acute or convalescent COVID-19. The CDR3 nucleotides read TGTGCCAGCAGAGACAGGGCCGCTGGGGCCAACGTCCTGACTTTC. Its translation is CASRDRAAGANVLTF.